This T cell receptor beta chain is drawn from a study of neoadjuvant anti-PD-1 for oral cavity cancer. Profiled with immunoSEQ multiplex PCR; TCRdb holds only in-frame clones, not every one. Seen here are about 32,000 clones, almost 80% observed once, and the top ten hold 3.4%. Time point described: after neoadjuvant nivolumab, at surgical resection. Trimming left V 0 bases short and J 7 bases short, with 8 bases between. Germline V gene data show CDR1 as SGHDT and CDR2 as YYEEEE. This CDR3 is built from 12 residues. The material was PBMCs, obtained after nivolumab (anti-PD-1) treatment. The rearrangement joins TRBV5-6 to TRBJ2-7; D remains unclear. This TCR was recovered from a person between 40 and 85 years old with oral cavity squamous cell carcinoma. Written as DNA, the CDR3 is TGTGCCAGCAGCTTGGGGATCTTAGAGCAGTACTTC. The encoded protein is CASSLGILEQYF.